This TCR beta chain was found in a study of CD8 T cells in ankylosing spondylitis. Study-wide points: Blood from ankylosing spondylitis patients appeared to carry a characteristic roughly 8-variant TCR beta motif. There was reportedly significant enrichment of clones that were disease-linked in matched ankylosing spondylitis synovial fluid.

TCRdb analysed the 5' RACE reads with MiXCR anew, one entry per CDR3 protein. The data contain 500,000 or so distinct CDR3 sequences, less than 6% of them seen just once; the ten biggest clones take up approximately 3.5%. Trimming shortened V by 6 bases and J by 5 bases, and 11 bases separated the two germline ends. Germline CDR1 reads DFQATT; CDR2 reads SNEGSKA (reference sequence). This CDR3 region has 12 residues. This clonotype showed up many times. No antigen is known for it. Sequenced: blood, either unsorted or a sorted T cell fraction (not recorded which). This chain connects TRBV20-1 to TRBJ1-5; possible D gene TRBD1, 5 bases. This clonotype originated in a male donor with ankylosing spondylitis. This CDR3 reads CSAGSRDQPQHF. DNA for the CDR3: TGCAGTGCAGGGTCCAGGGATCAGCCCCAGCATTTT.